One sample yielded the 28 T cell receptor beta chains listed below, sequenced in a study of T-cell reconstitution after alpha-beta-depleted transplantation in children. Preparation of the TCRbeta library involved a method that used unique molecular identifiers. TCRdb reprocessed the PCR reads via MiXCR and lists one record per CDR3 protein. This sample yields over 550,000 distinct CDR3 sequences, of which more than 9% are seen a single time; less than 5% belongs to the top ten. The sequencing used PBMCs from the stem cell graft donor, collected from the stem cell graft. Source of these receptors: a human donor who donated a stem cell graft to a child with acute myeloid leukemia.

CDR3 DNA: TGCGCCAGCAGCTTGCTCGGGGACAGCACAGATACGCAGTATTTT. It codes for CASSLLGDSTDTQYF. The chain employs TRBV5-1 and TRBJ2-3; TRBD1 or TRBD2 may be the D gene (5 bases each). CDR1 and CDR2 (germline): SGHRS, YFSETQ. The CDR3 runs 15 residues. V was cut by 1 base and J by 0 bases, with 9 bases left in between.

V and J are TRBV7-9 and TRBJ2-7, with 10 bases that match TRBD2. Germline V gene data show CDR1 as SEHNR and CDR2 as FQNEAQ (reference sequence). The CDR3 sequence is 13 residues long. V lost 3 bases, J lost 7 bases, and 3 bases stayed unmatched. CDR3 coding DNA: TGTGCCAGCAGCTTCGAACTAGCGGGGGAGCAGTACTTC. It encodes CASSFELAGEQYF.

The J gene is TRBJ2-2, the V gene TRBV12-3 or TRBV12-4; 9 nucleotides match TRBD1. The CDR3 extends over 15 amino acids. V lost 2 bases to trimming and J lost 5 bases; unmatched junction nucleotides: 3. CDR3 bases: TGTGCCAGCAGTTTAAGGACAGGGGTAACCGGGGAGCTGTTTTTT. Translating gives CASSLRTGVTGELFF.

To note about this clonotype: Since the CDR3 does not end with the conserved phenylalanine or tryptophan, this likely comes from a read error. The DNA is omitted, as the CDR3 cannot be located on it reliably, and the CDR3 follows TCRdb's listing. The chain carries TRBV20-1 and TRBJ1-2. Including both end residues, the CDR3 is 8 amino acids long. From germline, CDR1 is DFQATT and CDR2 SNEGSKA (reference sequence). The CDR3 sequence is CSASRAEM.

The V call is TRBV5-4, the J call TRBJ2-5, with 15 bases matching TRBD2. The germline V gene has CDR1 SGHNT and CDR2 YYREEE (reference sequence). V was pared by 0 bases and J by 1 base, with 13 bases of the junction left unmatched. The CDR3 contains 21 residues. The CDR3 loop reads CASSLDRTMGLAGGSQETQYF. The CDR3 nucleotides are TGTGCCAGCAGCTTGGACAGAACTATGGGACTAGCGGGAGGTTCCCAAGAGACCCAGTACTTC.

This clonotype was recorded a few times. V is TRBV25-1 and J is TRBJ2-1; D is ambiguous. Germline V gene data show CDR1 as MGHDK and CDR2 as SYGVNS. The CDR3 extends over 16 amino acids. V was shortened by 1 base and J by 5 bases, with 15 bases between the two germline ends. The CDR3 is CASSELGKKDNNEQFF. CDR3 bases: TGTGCCAGCAGTGAATTAGGGAAGAAAGATAACAATGAGCAGTTCTTC.

Ten or more counts support this clonotype. The genes are TRBV28 and TRBJ2-7; 7 bases agree with TRBD1. CDR3 size: 14 residues. The ends lost 4 bases at V and 2 bases at J; junction bases unmatched: 5. The germline gives CDR1 MDHEN, CDR2 SYDVKM. The DNA for the CDR3 is TGTGCCAGCAGTTGGGGCAGGGGGACCTACGAGCAGTACTTC. Translation: CASSWGRGTYEQYF.

In this sample, this clonotype turned up a few times. The chain is built from TRBV3-1 and TRBJ2-1; 11 positions agree with TRBD2. Germline CDR1 is LGHDT and CDR2 is YNNKEL (reference sequence). The CDR3 totals 14 residues. Germline trimming cut 0 bases from V and 13 bases from J; bases unmatched to any gene: 5. The DNA of the CDR3 is TGTGCCAGCAGCCAAGAACTAGCGGGAGTACGACAGTTCTTC. This encodes CASSQELAGVRQFF.

This clonotype was counted many times. This chain uses TRBV29-1 with TRBJ2-1; D is ambiguous. The V end was cut by 7 bases, the J end by 6 bases, with 13 bases between. CDR1 is SQVTM, CDR2 ANQGSEA, per germline. This CDR3 comprises 12 residues. The DNA of the CDR3 is TGCAGCGGAGGACGAGTAGGCAATGAGCAGTTCTTC. Amino acids: CSGGRVGNEQFF.

This clonotype has more than one count but fewer than ten. J is TRBJ2-1 and V is TRBV7-9, with 9 bases that match TRBD2. The trim removed 4 bases at V and 8 bases at J, leaving 15 bases unmatched. The CDR3 contains 17 residues. Germline CDR1 reads SEHNR; CDR2 reads FQNEAQ (reference sequence). The DNA of the CDR3 is TGTGCCAGCAGCTCTCTAAAGGCTAGCGGGATACTCGATGAGCAGTTCTTC. Translated: CASSSLKASGILDEQFF.

This clonotype has at least ten counts. The J gene is TRBJ2-1, the V gene TRBV10-3; TRBD2 might be the D (7 bases). V was trimmed by 3 bases and J by 3 bases, leaving 12 bases between them. The germline gives CDR1 ENHRY, CDR2 SYGVKD. The CDR3 has 15 amino acids. CDR3 protein: CAISEGGGRYNEQFF. The CDR3 bases are TGTGCCATCAGTGAAGGGGGAGGGCGCTACAATGAGCAGTTCTTC.

This chain joins TRBV6-6 and TRBJ2-7; D gene unclear. The CDR3 contains 13 residues. Germline CDR1 is MNHNY and CDR2 is SVGAGI (reference sequence). V was shortened by 3 bases and J by 2 bases, with 8 bases between the two germline ends. CDR3 sequence: CASSYAPTYEQYF. Here the CDR3 DNA reads TGTGCCAGCAGTTATGCGCCTACCTACGAGCAGTACTTC.

The chain couples TRBV7-2 to TRBJ2-5; TRBD1 might be the D (5 bases). V lost 1 base, J lost 4 bases, and 10 bases lay in between. This CDR3 has 14 residues. Per germline, CDR1 SGHTA and CDR2 FQGNSA. The CDR3 here is CASSLGHQGETQYF. The CDR3 DNA sequence: TGTGCCAGCAGCTTAGGTCACCAGGGAGAGACCCAGTACTTC.

The sample holds a few counts of this clonotype. The chain has TRBV27 and TRBJ1-1; 8 nucleotides agree with TRBD1. V lost 6 bases to trimming and J lost 0 bases; unmatched junction nucleotides: 9. Per the germline V gene, CDR1 is MNHEY and CDR2 is SMNVEV (reference sequence). The CDR3 extends over 16 amino acids. The CDR3 nucleotides are TGTGCCAGCAGCCGGGGGACAGGATTATTGAACACTGAAGCTTTCTTT. Translated: CASSRGTGLLNTEAFF.

This clonotype was found a few times. This chain links TRBV7-2 with TRBJ1-6; D gene uncertain. Germline V CDR1 and CDR2: SGHTA, FQGNSA. V was pared by 0 bases and J by 7 bases, with 10 bases between. This CDR3 contains 15 residues. The CDR3 loop reads CASSLALSPNSPLHF. CDR3 bases: TGTGCCAGCAGCTTAGCGCTAAGTCCAAATTCACCCCTCCACTTT.

This clonotype was picked up a small number of times. This chain joins TRBV6-2 or TRBV6-3 and TRBJ2-1; unclear D gene. Looked up from germline, CDR1 is MNHEY and CDR2 is SVGEGT. V gave up 6 bases and J gave up 0 bases, with 9 bases separating them. This CDR3 contains 14 residues. The CDR3 bases are TGTGCCAGCAGCATCTCCAGCTCCTACAATGAGCAGTTCTTC. The encoded protein is CASSISSSYNEQFF.

There are many counts of this clonotype. This sequence joins TRBV29-1 and TRBJ2-7, with D perhaps matching TRBD2 (5 bases). Germline CDR1 SQVTM, CDR2 ANQGSEA. The CDR3 contains 11 residues. Trimming pared 6 bases from V and 5 bases from J, leaving 11 bases between. The CDR3 DNA follows: TGCAGCGTGGGAGTCAACCACGAGCAGTACTTC. This codes for CSVGVNHEQYF.

This clonotype has more than one count but fewer than ten. This chain links TRBV29-1 with TRBJ2-1; D may be TRBD2 (6 bases). The CDR3 runs 14 residues. Trimming took off 3 bases at V and 1 base at J, with 10 bases between the two ends. Germline V CDR1 and CDR2: SQVTM, ANQGSEA. The chain's CDR3 is CSVDRGSSYNEQFF. In DNA, the CDR3 is TGCAGCGTTGATCGGGGGAGTTCCTACAATGAGCAGTTCTTC.

This clonotype was observed a few times. The chain couples TRBV30 to TRBJ1-5, with D possibly being TRBD1 (6 bases). Germline V gene data show CDR1 as GTSNPN and CDR2 as SVGIG (reference sequence). Trimming took off 2 bases at V and 2 bases at J, with 16 bases between the two ends. The CDR3 length is 16 residues. CDR3 DNA sequence: TGTGCCTGGAGTACCGGGGGCCTTGGGCGCAATCAGCCCCAGCATTTT. This encodes CAWSTGGLGRNQPQHF.

CDR3 sequence reads: CASSWETGYEQYF. Here the CDR3 DNA reads TGTGCCAGCAGTTGGGAGACAGGGTACGAGCAGTACTTC. The chain joins TRBV27 to TRBJ2-7; 7 bases map to TRBD1. The germline CDR1 and CDR2 sequences are MNHEY and SMNVEV (reference sequence). The CDR3 contains 13 residues. The V segment lost 4 bases and the J segment 4 bases; nucleotides outside the gene matches: 4.

This clonotype was seen more than once but under ten times. The chain is built from TRBV6-1 and TRBJ2-4; 7 nucleotides align to TRBD1. The CDR3 extends over 12 amino acids. With 7 bases clipped from V and 10 bases from J, the junction kept 7 bases outside the gene matches. The germline V gene has CDR1 MNHNS and CDR2 SASEGT. CDR3 sequence reads: CASTTGQTIQYF. In DNA form, the CDR3 reads TGTGCCAGCACCACGGGACAGACAATTCAGTACTTC.

There are many counts of this clonotype. The rearrangement links TRBV6-5 to TRBJ2-7, with 7 bases identical to TRBD2. The CDR3 loop spans 16 amino acids. V trimming: 6 bases; J trimming: 2 bases; junction bases outside the gene matches: 13. Germline V gene sequence: CDR1 MNHEY, CDR2 SVGAGI. CDR3 DNA sequence: TGTGCCAGCAGCGCGGGAGTGGATCTAAAGGCCTACGAGCAGTACTTC. It encodes CASSAGVDLKAYEQYF.

The V call is TRBV7-2, the J call TRBJ2-1, with a tentative D call TRBD2 (6 bases). CDR3 size: 13 residues. Trimming left V 2 bases short and J 8 bases short, with 10 bases between. Looked up from germline, CDR1 is SGHTA and CDR2 is FQGNSA. CDR3 protein: CASSLLGGYEQFF. CDR3 coding DNA: TGTGCCAGCAGCTTACTGGGAGGCTATGAGCAGTTCTTC. The complete variable domain, with remaining parts taken from reference TRBV7-2 and TRBJ2-1, reads GAGVSQSPSNKVTEKGKDVELRCDPISGHTALYWYRQSLGQGLEFLIYFQGNSAPDKSGLPSDRFSAERTGGSVSTLTIQRTQQEDSAVYLCASSLLGGYEQFFGPGTRLTVL.

There are many counts of this clonotype. The chain joins TRBV9 to TRBJ2-1; TRBD2 agrees at 12 bases. With 4 bases clipped from V and 3 bases from J, the junction kept 5 bases outside the gene matches. The CDR3 runs to 16 residues. The germline gives CDR1 SGDLS, CDR2 YYNGEE. The chain's CDR3 is CASSQTSGGLYNEQFF. The CDR3 nucleotides are TGTGCCAGCAGCCAGACTAGCGGGGGACTCTACAATGAGCAGTTCTTC.

This clonotype was seen once. Given the absence of the conserved phenylalanine or tryptophan at the CDR3 end, a read error is likely. V is TRBV20-1 and J is TRBJ2-5, with 12 nucleotides matching TRBD1. The CDR3 is made up of 16 amino acids. With 6 bases clipped from V and 0 bases from J, the junction kept 8 bases outside the gene matches. CDR1 and CDR2 from the germline V gene are DFQATT and SNEGSKA (reference sequence). CDR3 DNA: TGCAGTGCAAGTCCGGGACAGGGGGCGAACCAAGAGACCCAGTACTAC. Translated, it gives CSASPGQGANQETQYY.

Here the CDR3 reads CAISVRAGEGEQFF. CDR3 nucleotides: TGTGCCATCAGTGTACGAGCGGGAGAGGGTGAGCAGTTCTTC. The chain is built from TRBV10-3 and TRBJ2-1; 8 nucleotides align to TRBD2. The ends lost 4 bases at V and 9 bases at J; junction bases unmatched: 8. The CDR3 sequence is 14 residues long. Germline CDR1 reads ENHRY; CDR2 reads SYGVKD.

This clonotype appeared many times. The chain recombines TRBV9 with TRBJ1-1; no clear D gene. The ends were cut back, 0 bases at V and 4 bases at J, with 13 bases in the middle. The CDR3 spans 15 residues. CDR1 is SGDLS, CDR2 YYNGEE, per germline. As DNA, the CDR3 is TGTGCCAGCAGCGTAGGCGGCAGCCCGGGCACTGAAGCTTTCTTT. Translation: CASSVGGSPGTEAFF.

This clonotype was picked up many times. V gene TRBV29-1 combines with J gene TRBJ2-3; 8 nucleotides align to TRBD1. From germline, CDR1 is SQVTM and CDR2 ANQGSEA. The CDR3 is 13 amino acids. The V and J ends lost 7 bases and 3 bases, in that order; junction bases with no gene match: 6. The CDR3 DNA reads as TGCAGCGCAAATGGACAGGGAACAGATACGCAGTATTTT. Translated: CSANGQGTDTQYF.